These 18 T cell receptor beta chains were sequenced from one sample in a study of blood T cell repertoires in COVID-19 (dated by TCRdb to between 2020 and 2021). Libraries were prepared through the immunoSEQ multiplex PCR assay. The table was pulled from immuneACCESS by TCRdb, which kept in-frame rearrangements only. Such tables lose some clones; where checked, under half of the loss comes from unresolved V genes, and the rest has no known cause. The sample table contains some 340,000 clones; only one count was recorded for around 85% of them. The ten largest clones add up to roughly 3.6% of the sample. The sample consisted of peripheral blood. The receptors were sampled from a woman younger than 35 with acute or convalescent COVID-19.

The count of this clone is one. The chain is built from TRBV11-2 and TRBJ2-7; TRBD2 agrees at 7 bases. CDR3 length equals 14 residues. CDR1 is SGHAT, CDR2 FQNNGV, per germline. V shed 5 bases and J 3 bases; nucleotides not matched to a gene: 7. This chain's CDR3 is CASSNPGGYYEQYF. The CDR3 nucleotides are TGTGCCAGCAGCAATCCGGGAGGCTACTACGAGCAGTACTTC. The full variable domain, its missing parts supplied by reference TRBV11-2 and TRBJ2-7, is EAGVAQSPRYKIIEKRQSVAFWCNPISGHATLYWYQQILGQGPKLLIQFQNNGVVDDSQLPKDRFSAERLKGVDSTLKIQPAKLEDSAVYLCASSNPGGYYEQYFGPGTRLTVT.

This chain connects TRBV5-1 to TRBJ2-7, with TRBD1 matching 9 bases. The junction had 7 bases not matched to a gene; V was cut back by 0 bases and J by 3 bases. The CDR3 runs 16 residues. Germline lookup yields CDR1 SGHRS and CDR2 YFSETQ. The DNA of the CDR3 is TGCGCCAGCAGCTTGGCATCGGGACAGGGCTTCTACGAGCAGTACTTC. Its translation: CASSLASGQGFYEQYF. Full variable domain (rest looked up from reference TRBV5-1 and TRBJ2-7): KAGVTQTPRYLIKTRGQQVTLSCSPISGHRSVSWYQQTPGQGLQFLFEYFSETQRNKGNFPGRFSGRQFSNSRSEMNVSTLELGDSALYLCASSLASGQGFYEQYFGPGTRLTVT.

The chain recombines TRBV5-6 with TRBJ2-7, with TRBD1 matching 8 bases. V lost 1 base and J lost 0; bases outside the gene matches: 15. Germline loops: CDR1 SGHDT, CDR2 YYEEEE. The CDR3 is 19 amino acids. The CDR3 protein is CASSLPPGQDLSSSYEQYF. CDR3 sequence (DNA): TGTGCCAGCAGCTTGCCCCCGGGACAGGATTTAAGTAGCTCCTACGAGCAGTACTTC. The whole variable domain, remainder taken from reference TRBV5-6 and TRBJ2-7, is DAGVTQSPTHLIKTRGQQVTLRCSPKSGHDTVSWYQQALGQGPQFIFQYYEEEERQRGNFPDRFSGHQFPNYSSELNVNALLLGDSALYLCASSLPPGQDLSSSYEQYFGPGTRLTVT.

This clone was picked up a small number of times. The CDR3 region is CASSEDGNGGEQFF. The DNA for the CDR3 is TGCGCCAGCAGTGAGGATGGCAATGGTGGTGAGCAGTTCTTC. This chain links TRBV10-1 with TRBJ2-1; D call uncertain. CDR3 size: 14 residues. Trimming took off 2 bases at V and 9 bases at J, with 14 bases between the two ends. Germline V gene sequence: CDR1 WNHNN, CDR2 SYGVQD (reference sequence).

A single count supports this clone. The chain is built from TRBV5-5 and TRBJ1-5; 7 nucleotides agree with TRBD1. Per the germline V gene, CDR1 is SGHKS and CDR2 is YYEKEE (reference sequence). J lost 3 bases, V lost 4 bases, and 10 bases had no gene match. The CDR3 covers 16 residues. CDR3 DNA sequence: TGTGCCAGCAGCGATAATCCGGGACAGTCCAATCAGCCCCAGCATTTT. Its protein is CASSDNPGQSNQPQHF.

The rearrangement joins TRBV28 to TRBJ1-6; TRBD1 might be the D (6 bases). Per the germline V gene, CDR1 is MDHEN and CDR2 is SYDVKM. V gave up 5 bases and J gave up 0 bases, with 14 bases separating them. There are 17 residues in the CDR3. CDR3 DNA: TGTGCCAGCAGTCTACTACAGGACAGCTCCTATAATTCACCCCTCCACTTT. This sequence encodes CASSLLQDSSYNSPLHF.

This chain links TRBV30 with TRBJ2-3, with 7 bases identical to TRBD1. The trim removed 6 bases at V and 4 bases at J, leaving 4 bases unmatched. Looked up from germline, CDR1 is GTSNPN and CDR2 is SVGIG (reference sequence). The CDR3 extends over 12 amino acids. CDR3 bases: TGTGCCTGCCAGGGGGTCGCAGATACGCAGTATTTT. Translated, it gives CACQGVADTQYF. The complete variable domain, with remaining parts taken from reference TRBV30 and TRBJ2-3, reads SQTIHQWPATLVQPVGSPLSLECTVEGTSNPNLYWYRQAAGRGLQLLFYSVGIGQISSEVPQNLSASRPQDRQFILSSKKLLLSDSGFYLCACQGVADTQYFGPGTRLTVL.

J is TRBJ1-5 and V is TRBV7-9; the D is unclear. Trimming shortened V by 2 bases and J by 5 bases, and 7 bases separated the two germline ends. Germline V gene lookup returns CDR1 SEHNR and CDR2 FQNEAQ (reference sequence). CDR3 length equals 13 residues. The CDR3 DNA is TGTGCCAGCAGCTTATACCAGGATCAGCCCCAGCATTTT. Translated: CASSLYQDQPQHF.

This clone was picked up one time. The CDR3 region is CASGPGLAGGPSTGELFF. The CDR3 region has the DNA TGCGCCAGCGGCCCGGGACTAGCGGGAGGGCCGTCTACCGGGGAGCTGTTTTTT. The chain is built from TRBV4-1 and TRBJ2-2; 16 bases are a match to TRBD2. The CDR3 totals 18 residues. The trim removed 8 bases at V and 5 bases at J, leaving 11 bases unmatched. The germline V gene has CDR1 MGHRA and CDR2 YSYEKL.

This clone has only one observation. The chain carries TRBV7-9 and TRBJ2-3; D might be TRBD2 (6 bases). The germline V gene has CDR1 SEHNR and CDR2 FQNEAQ (reference sequence). V lost 5 bases to trimming and J lost 1 base, with 16 bases between them. This CDR3 has 16 amino acids. CDR3 bases: TGTGCCAGCAGCCCTCGCCGGGGGAAAGGCACAGATACGCAGTATTTT. Amino acids: CASSPRRGKGTDTQYF.

The chain carries TRBV27 and TRBJ2-7; D possibly corresponds to TRBD1 (5 bases). Germline-derived CDR1 and CDR2 are MNHEY and SMNVEV (reference sequence). Trimming cost V 6 bases and J 2 bases, with 17 bases left between them. This CDR3 is 15 amino acids long. In nucleotides, the CDR3 is TGTGCCAGCAGCACCTCGGGCAGGGCCACCTACGAGCAGTACTTC. It translates to CASSTSGRATYEQYF.

This sequence joins TRBV10-3 and TRBJ2-7; D unresolved. V lost 2 bases and J lost 3, with 11 bases in between. Germline CDR1 reads ENHRY; CDR2 reads SYGVKD. This CDR3 contains 14 residues. The CDR3 nucleotides are TGTGCCATCAGTGAGGGGCGAATGGGCTACGAGCAGTACTTC. This encodes CAISEGRMGYEQYF.

J is TRBJ1-6 and V is TRBV5-4; 11 positions match TRBD1. The CDR3 covers 16 residues. Germline V gene data show CDR1 as SGHNT and CDR2 as YYREEE (reference sequence). V trimming: 3 bases; J trimming: 7 bases; junction bases outside the gene matches: 6. The CDR3 protein is CASSSRTGGRNSPLHF. CDR3 bases: TGTGCCAGCAGCTCCAGGACAGGGGGCCGGAATTCACCCCTCCACTTT.

The chain combines TRBV4-2 with TRBJ2-7; D perhaps matches TRBD2 (5 bases). This CDR3 spans 12 amino acids. The germline gives CDR1 LGHNA, CDR2 YNFKEQ. V was shortened by 1 base and J by 6 bases, with 7 bases between the two germline ends. The CDR3 is CASSQAGSEQYF. CDR3 coding DNA: TGTGCCAGCAGCCAAGCGGGGTCCGAGCAGTACTTC.

This chain joins TRBV23-1 and TRBJ1-1, with 8 nucleotides matching TRBD1. TRBV23-1 qualifies as an ORF whose function is uncertain. This CDR3 region has 15 residues. J gave up 3 bases and V 7 bases, and 10 bases lay outside the gene matches. The CDR3 protein is CASITLLGQDTEAFF. The DNA of the CDR3 is TGCGCCAGCATAACCCTCCTGGGACAGGACACTGAAGCTTTCTTT.

J is TRBJ1-5 and V is TRBV4-2; a weak D match, TRBD1 (5 bases). The CDR3 extends over 14 amino acids. Germline V CDR1 and CDR2: LGHNA, YNFKEQ. Between the trimmed V and J ends, which lost 4 bases and 4 bases, there was a span of 11 bases. CDR3 DNA: TGTGCCAGCAGCCGCATGACAGAGAATCAGCCCCAGCATTTT. Protein product: CASSRMTENQPQHF.

The chain uses TRBV28 and TRBJ2-3; tentatively, D is TRBD2 (5 bases). V shed 2 bases and J shed 4 bases, with 10 bases lying between them. CDR1 MDHEN and CDR2 SYDVKM come from the germline V gene. The CDR3 has 14 residues. The CDR3 loop is CASSLLLAADTQYF. CDR3 nucleotides: TGTGCCAGCAGTTTACTCCTAGCCGCAGATACGCAGTATTTT.

The rearrangement uses TRBV19 and TRBJ1-1, with 7 bases that match TRBD1. The CDR3 consists of 15 residues. From germline, CDR1 is LNHDA and CDR2 SQIVND (reference sequence). Losses at the gene ends were 4 bases for V and 0 bases for J; bases not matched to a gene: 5. CDR3 DNA sequence: TGTGCCAGTAGTAACCGGGACAGCATGAACACTGAAGCTTTCTTT. It yields the protein CASSNRDSMNTEAFF.